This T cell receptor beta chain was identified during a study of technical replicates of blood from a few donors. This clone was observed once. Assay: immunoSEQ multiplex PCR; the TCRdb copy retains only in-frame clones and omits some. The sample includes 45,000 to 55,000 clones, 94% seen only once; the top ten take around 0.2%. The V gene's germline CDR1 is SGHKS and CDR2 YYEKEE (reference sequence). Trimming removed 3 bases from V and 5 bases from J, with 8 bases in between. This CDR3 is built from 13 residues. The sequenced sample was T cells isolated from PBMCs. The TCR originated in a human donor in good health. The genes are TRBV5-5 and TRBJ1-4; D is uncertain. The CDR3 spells CASSYGSNEKLFF. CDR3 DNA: TGTGCCAGCAGCTATGGCTCCAATGAAAAACTGTTTTTT.